This entry is about one TCR beta chain. Per germline, CDR1 LNHDA and CDR2 SQIVND (reference sequence). V trimming: 3 bases; J trimming: 0 bases; junction bases outside the gene matches: 15. This CDR3 is 20 amino acids long. This specimen belongs to a study of T cell changes during pregnancy in multiple sclerosis. Sequenced by immunoSEQ multiplex PCR; TCRdb stores in-frame clones only, minus some. The sample contains about 29,000 clones, over 85% of which appear only once. The sample was CD8+ T cells from peripheral blood mononuclear cells, taken before pregnancy. This rearrangement joins TRBV19 to TRBJ2-1, with 9 bases lining up with TRBD2. The clonotype originates from a female donor with multiple sclerosis, enrolled in a pregnancy study. The chain's CDR3 is CASSIHAGGRNRASYNEQFF. In DNA form, the CDR3 reads TGTGCCAGTAGTATCCATGCGGGAGGGAGGAACAGGGCCTCCTACAATGAGCAGTTCTTC.